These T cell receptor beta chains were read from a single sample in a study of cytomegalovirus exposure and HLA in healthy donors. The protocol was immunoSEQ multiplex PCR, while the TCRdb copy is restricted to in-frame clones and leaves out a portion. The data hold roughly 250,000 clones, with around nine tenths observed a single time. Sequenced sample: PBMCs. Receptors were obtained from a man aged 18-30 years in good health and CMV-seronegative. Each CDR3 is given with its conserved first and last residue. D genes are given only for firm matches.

CDR3aa: CASSLGQTLYEQYF
j_gene: TRBJ2-7
d_gene: TRBD1
len: 14
v_gene: TRBV27

CDR3aa: CASSILAGTSTDTQYF
j_gene: TRBJ2-3
d_gene: TRBD2
len: 16
v_gene: TRBV28

CDR3aa: CASLGGLAGSEQYF
j_gene: TRBJ2-7
d_gene: TRBD2
len: 14
v_gene: TRBV7-2

CDR3aa: CASSDGTSAYNEQFF
j_gene: TRBJ2-1
d_gene: NA
len: 15
v_gene: TRBV2

CDR3aa: CASSQDGSRADTQYF
j_gene: TRBJ2-3
d_gene: NA
len: 15
v_gene: TRBV4-3

CDR3aa: CASSLNPTGGNSNQPQHF
j_gene: TRBJ1-5
d_gene: TRBD1
len: 18
v_gene: TRBV11-2

CDR3aa: CASSLIGADTQYF
j_gene: TRBJ2-3
d_gene: NA
len: 13
v_gene: TRBV7-2

CDR3aa: CASSWDRGSDTQYF
j_gene: TRBJ2-3
d_gene: TRBD1
len: 14
v_gene: TRBV7-2

CDR3aa: CASSIGGTGLGGYTF
j_gene: TRBJ1-2
d_gene: TRBD1
len: 15
v_gene: TRBV19

CDR3aa: CASSLVGGTGEQYF
j_gene: TRBJ2-7
d_gene: NA
len: 14
v_gene: TRBV5-6

CDR3aa: CASSLGQGINQPQHF
j_gene: TRBJ1-5
d_gene: NA
len: 15
v_gene: TRBV7-2

CDR3aa: CASGFEGNEQFF
j_gene: TRBJ2-1
d_gene: NA
len: 12
v_gene: TRBV12-5

CDR3aa: CASSPPGQGNYGYTF
j_gene: TRBJ1-2
d_gene: TRBD1
len: 15
v_gene: TRBV4-3

CDR3aa: CASSSPAGETQYF
j_gene: TRBJ2-5
d_gene: NA
len: 13
v_gene: TRBV28

CDR3aa: CASSYSEEQYF
j_gene: TRBJ2-7
d_gene: NA
len: 11
v_gene: TRBV6-6

CDR3aa: CSADGNSGNTIYF
j_gene: TRBJ1-3
d_gene: NA
len: 13
v_gene: TRBV29-1

CDR3aa: CASSVQGARDEKLFF
j_gene: TRBJ1-4
d_gene: TRBD1
len: 15
v_gene: TRBV9

CDR3aa: CASSYLQGQSGELFF
j_gene: TRBJ2-2
d_gene: NA
len: 15
v_gene: TRBV27

CDR3aa: CASSQDRRTGGSTDTQYF
j_gene: TRBJ2-3
d_gene: TRBD1
len: 18
v_gene: TRBV4-3

CDR3aa: CASSVGVGGYGYTF
j_gene: TRBJ1-2
d_gene: NA
len: 14
v_gene: TRBV9

CDR3aa: CASSFVGGYTGELFF
j_gene: TRBJ2-2
d_gene: NA
len: 15
v_gene: TRBV7-2

CDR3aa: CASNHRFSPLHF
j_gene: TRBJ1-6
d_gene: NA
len: 12
v_gene: TRBV25-1

CDR3aa: CASSETPGLAFHTQYF
j_gene: TRBJ2-3
d_gene: TRBD2
len: 16
v_gene: TRBV27

CDR3aa: CASRPGQGNTEAFF
j_gene: TRBJ1-1
d_gene: NA
len: 14
v_gene: TRBV5-1